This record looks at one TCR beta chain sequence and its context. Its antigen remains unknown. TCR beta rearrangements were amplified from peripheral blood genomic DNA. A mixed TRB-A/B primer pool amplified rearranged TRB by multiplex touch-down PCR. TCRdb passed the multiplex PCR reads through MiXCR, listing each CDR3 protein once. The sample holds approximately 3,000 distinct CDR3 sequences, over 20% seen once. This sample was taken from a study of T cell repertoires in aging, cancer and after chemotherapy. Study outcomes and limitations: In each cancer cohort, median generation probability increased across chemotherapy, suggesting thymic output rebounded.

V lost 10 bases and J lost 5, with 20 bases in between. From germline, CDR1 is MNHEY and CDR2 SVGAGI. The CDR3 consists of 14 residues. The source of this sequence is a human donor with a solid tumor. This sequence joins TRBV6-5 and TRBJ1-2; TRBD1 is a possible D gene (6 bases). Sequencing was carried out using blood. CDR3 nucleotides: TGTGCCACCGTGAGGGGGGCGCGGAGTTATGGCTACACCTTC. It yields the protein CATVRGARSYGYTF.